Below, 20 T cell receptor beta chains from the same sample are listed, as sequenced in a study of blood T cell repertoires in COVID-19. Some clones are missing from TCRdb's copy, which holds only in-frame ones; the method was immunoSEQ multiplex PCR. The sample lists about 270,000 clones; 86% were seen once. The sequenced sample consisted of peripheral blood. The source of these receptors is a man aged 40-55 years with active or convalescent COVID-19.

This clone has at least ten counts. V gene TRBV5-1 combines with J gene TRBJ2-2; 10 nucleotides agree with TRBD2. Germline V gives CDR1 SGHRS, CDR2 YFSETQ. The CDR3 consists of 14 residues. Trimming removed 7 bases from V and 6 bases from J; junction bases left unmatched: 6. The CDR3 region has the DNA TGCGCCAGCCAAAGCGGGGGGGCCGCCGGGGAGCTGTTTTTT. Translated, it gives CASQSGGAAGELFF. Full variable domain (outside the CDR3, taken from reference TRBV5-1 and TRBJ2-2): KAGVTQTPRYLIKTRGQQVTLSCSPISGHRSVSWYQQTPGQGLQFLFEYFSETQRNKGNFPGRFSGRQFSNSRSEMNVSTLELGDSALYLCASQSGGAAGELFFGEGSRLTVL.

CDR3 amino acids: CASSLGPLGANTEAFF. As DNA, the CDR3 is TGTGCCAGCAGCTTGGGGCCCCTAGGGGCCAACACTGAAGCTTTCTTT. The V gene is TRBV5-6, the J gene TRBJ1-1; possible D gene TRBD1, 5 bases. V was cut by 0 bases and J by 2 bases, with 14 bases left in between. The V gene's germline CDR1 is SGHDT and CDR2 YYEEEE. The CDR3 length is 16 residues. Full variable domain (outside the CDR3, taken from reference TRBV5-6 and TRBJ1-1): DAGVTQSPTHLIKTRGQQVTLRCSPKSGHDTVSWYQQALGQGPQFIFQYYEEEERQRGNFPDRFSGHQFPNYSSELNVNALLLGDSALYLCASSLGPLGANTEAFFGQGTRLTVV.

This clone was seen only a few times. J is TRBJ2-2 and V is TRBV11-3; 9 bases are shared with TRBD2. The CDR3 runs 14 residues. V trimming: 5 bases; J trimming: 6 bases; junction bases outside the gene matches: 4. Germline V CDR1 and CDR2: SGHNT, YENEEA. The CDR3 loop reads CASSISGSAGELFF. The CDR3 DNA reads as TGTGCCAGCAGCATTAGCGGGAGCGCCGGGGAGCTGTTTTTT.

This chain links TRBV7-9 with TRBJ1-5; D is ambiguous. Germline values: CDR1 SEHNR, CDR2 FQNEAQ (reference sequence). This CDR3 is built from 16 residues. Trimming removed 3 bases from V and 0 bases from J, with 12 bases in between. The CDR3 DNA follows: TGTGCCAGCAGCTTGGAGGGAACTCATAGCAATCAGCCCCAGCATTTT. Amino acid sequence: CASSLEGTHSNQPQHF. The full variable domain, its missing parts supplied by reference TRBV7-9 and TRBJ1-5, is DTGVSQNPRHKITKRGQNVTFRCDPISEHNRLYWYRQTLGQGPEFLTYFQNEAQLEKSRLLSDRFSAERPKGSFSTLEIQRTEQGDSAMYLCASSLEGTHSNQPQHFGDGTRLSIL.

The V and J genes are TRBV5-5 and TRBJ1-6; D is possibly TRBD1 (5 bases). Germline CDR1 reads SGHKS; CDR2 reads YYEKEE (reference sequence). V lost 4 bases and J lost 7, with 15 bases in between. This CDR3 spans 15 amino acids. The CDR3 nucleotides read TGTGCCAGCAGCCCTCCGGACGGGGGGAATTCACCCCTCCACTTT. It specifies CASSPPDGGNSPLHF.

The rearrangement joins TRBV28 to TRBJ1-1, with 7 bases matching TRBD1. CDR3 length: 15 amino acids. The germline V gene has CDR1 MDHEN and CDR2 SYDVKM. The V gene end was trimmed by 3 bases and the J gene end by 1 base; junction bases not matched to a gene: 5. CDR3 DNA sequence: TGTGCCAGCAGTTTGAACAGGGGTCGGAACACTGAAGCTTTCTTT. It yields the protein CASSLNRGRNTEAFF.

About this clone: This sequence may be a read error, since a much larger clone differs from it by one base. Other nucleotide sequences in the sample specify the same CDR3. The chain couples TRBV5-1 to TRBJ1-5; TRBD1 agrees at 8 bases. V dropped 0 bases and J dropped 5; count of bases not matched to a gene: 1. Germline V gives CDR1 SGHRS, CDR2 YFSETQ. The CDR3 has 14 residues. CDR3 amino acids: CASSLETGDQPQHF. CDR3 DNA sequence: TGCGCCAGCAGCTTGGAGACAGGGGATCAGCCCCAGCATTTT.

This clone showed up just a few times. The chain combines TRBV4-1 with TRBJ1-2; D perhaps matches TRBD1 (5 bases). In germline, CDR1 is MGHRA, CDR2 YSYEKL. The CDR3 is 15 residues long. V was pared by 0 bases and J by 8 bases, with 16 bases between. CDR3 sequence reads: CASSQDSRRAGGYTF. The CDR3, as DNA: TGCGCCAGCAGCCAAGATTCTCGCAGGGCTGGCGGCTACACCTTC.

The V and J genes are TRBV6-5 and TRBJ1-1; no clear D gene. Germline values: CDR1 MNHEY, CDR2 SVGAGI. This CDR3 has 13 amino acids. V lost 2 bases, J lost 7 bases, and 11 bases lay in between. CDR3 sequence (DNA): TGTGCCAGCAGTTACAATGGGCTCGTTGAAGCTTTCTTT. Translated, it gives CASSYNGLVEAFF.

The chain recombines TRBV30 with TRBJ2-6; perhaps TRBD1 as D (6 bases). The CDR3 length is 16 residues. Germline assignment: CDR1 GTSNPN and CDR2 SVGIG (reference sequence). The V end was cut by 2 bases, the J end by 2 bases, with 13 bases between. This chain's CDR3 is CAWSPVRGAGANVLTF. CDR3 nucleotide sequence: TGTGCCTGGAGTCCCGTCAGGGGCGCTGGGGCCAACGTCCTGACTTTC.

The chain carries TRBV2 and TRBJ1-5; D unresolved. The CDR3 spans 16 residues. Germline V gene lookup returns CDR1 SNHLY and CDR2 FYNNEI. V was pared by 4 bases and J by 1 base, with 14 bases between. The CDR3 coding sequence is TGTGCCAGCAGTGTCGGGAGGATCTCGAGCAATCAGCCCCAGCATTTT. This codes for CASSVGRISSNQPQHF. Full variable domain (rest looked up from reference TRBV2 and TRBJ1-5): EPEVTQTPSHQVTQMGQEVILRCVPISNHLYFYWYRQILGQKVEFLVSFYNNEISEKSEIFDDQFSVERPDGSNFTLKIRSTKLEDSAMYFCASSVGRISSNQPQHFGDGTRLSIL.

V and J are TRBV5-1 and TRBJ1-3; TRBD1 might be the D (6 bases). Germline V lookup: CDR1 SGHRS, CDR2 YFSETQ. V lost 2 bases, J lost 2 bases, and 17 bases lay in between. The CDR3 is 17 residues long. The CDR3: CASSLTLGQQTGNTIYF. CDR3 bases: TGCGCCAGCAGCTTAACCTTAGGACAGCAAACTGGAAACACCATATATTTT.

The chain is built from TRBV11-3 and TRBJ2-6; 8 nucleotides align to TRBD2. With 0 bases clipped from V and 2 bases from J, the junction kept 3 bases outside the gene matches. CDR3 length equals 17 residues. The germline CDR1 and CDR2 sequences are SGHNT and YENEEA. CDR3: CASSLDGGDPGANVLTF. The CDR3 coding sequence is TGTGCCAGCAGCTTAGACGGGGGGGATCCTGGGGCCAACGTCCTGACTTTC.

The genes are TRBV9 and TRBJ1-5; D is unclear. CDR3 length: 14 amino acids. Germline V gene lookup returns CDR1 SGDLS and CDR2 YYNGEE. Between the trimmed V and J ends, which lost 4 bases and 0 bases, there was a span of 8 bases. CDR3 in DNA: TGTGCCAGCAGCCTCGGTCCTAGCAATCAGCCCCAGCATTTT. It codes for CASSLGPSNQPQHF. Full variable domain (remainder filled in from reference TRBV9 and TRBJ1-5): DSGVTQTPKHLITATGQRVTLRCSPRSGDLSVYWYQQSLDQGLQFLIQYYNGEERAKGNILERFSAQQFPDLHSELNLSSLELGDSALYFCASSLGPSNQPQHFGDGTRLSIL.

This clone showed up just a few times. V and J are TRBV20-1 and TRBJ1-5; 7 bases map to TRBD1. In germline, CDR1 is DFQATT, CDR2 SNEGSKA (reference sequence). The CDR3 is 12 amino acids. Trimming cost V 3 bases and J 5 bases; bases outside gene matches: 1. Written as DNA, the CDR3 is TGCAGTGCTAGTCAGGGGGATCAGCCCCAGCATTTT. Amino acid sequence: CSASQGDQPQHF.

CDR3 region: CASSLRGYTEAFF. The CDR3 bases are TGTGCCAGCAGTCTCCGGGGATACACTGAAGCTTTCTTT. The chain carries TRBV27 and TRBJ1-1; D not resolved. Per germline, CDR1 MNHEY and CDR2 SMNVEV (reference sequence). The CDR3 is 13 residues long. V gave up 5 bases and J gave up 3 bases, with 10 bases separating them.

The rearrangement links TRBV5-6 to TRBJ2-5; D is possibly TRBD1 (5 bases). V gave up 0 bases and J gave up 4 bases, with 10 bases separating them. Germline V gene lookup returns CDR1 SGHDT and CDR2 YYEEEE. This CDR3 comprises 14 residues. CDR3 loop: CASSLGQGRETQYF. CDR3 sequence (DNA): TGTGCCAGCAGCTTGGGGCAGGGTAGAGAGACCCAGTACTTC.

This CDR3 is CASSFGHTNTEAFF. In nucleotides, the CDR3 is TGTGCCAGCAGCTTTGGACACACGAACACTGAAGCTTTCTTT. The chain joins TRBV11-3 to TRBJ1-1; maybe TRBD1 (5 bases). From germline, CDR1 is SGHNT and CDR2 YENEEA. V lost 3 bases, J lost 1 base, and 9 bases lay in between. There are 14 residues in the CDR3.

The CDR3 sequence is CASSSLDRVRAGANVLTF. In DNA form, the CDR3 reads TGTGCCAGCAGCTCGCTGGATAGGGTGAGGGCTGGGGCCAACGTCCTGACTTTC. This chain uses TRBV7-9 with TRBJ2-6; TRBD2 might be the D (5 bases). Trimming took 4 bases from V and 2 from J, leaving 18 bases between them. This CDR3 contains 18 residues. Germline V gene lookup returns CDR1 SEHNR and CDR2 FQNEAQ (reference sequence).

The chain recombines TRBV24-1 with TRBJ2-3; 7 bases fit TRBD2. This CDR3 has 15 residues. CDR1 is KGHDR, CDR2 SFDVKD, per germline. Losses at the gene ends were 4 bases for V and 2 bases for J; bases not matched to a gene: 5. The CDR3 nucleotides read TGTGCCACCAGTGAATGGGGGGGGACCACAGATACGCAGTATTTT. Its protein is CATSEWGGTTDTQYF.